This T cell receptor (beta chain) was sequenced for a study of blood T cell repertoires in COVID-19. Study-wide background: Both acute and convalescent COVID-19 samples were obtained from the United States, Italy and Spain.

Self-reported history from a screening survey and questionnaire set each donor's cohort. CDR3 length: 16 amino acids. From germline, CDR1 is LGHDT and CDR2 YNNKEL (reference sequence). V was cut by 2 bases and J by 0 bases, with 13 bases left in between. This table comes from immunoSEQ multiplex PCR, and its TCRdb copy is limited to in-frame clones, with some not included. Here the sample spans about 280,000 clones, 70% to 90% being singletons. Sequencing was performed on PBMCs or T cells enriched from blood (not recorded which). The sequence came from a woman between 40 and 50 years old who had recovered from COVID-19. The chain employs TRBV3-1 (or the pseudogene TRBV3-2) and TRBJ1-1; D uncertain. The CDR3 reads CASSQHSSGMNTEAFF. CDR3 DNA: TGTGCCAGCAGCCAACACTCGTCCGGTATGAACACTGAAGCTTTCTTT.